This T cell receptor beta chain was captured in a study of control samples from healthy donors and cancer patients. The table came from immunoSEQ multiplex PCR; TCRdb's copy has only in-frame clones and leaves some out. The sample lists roughly 95,000 clones; approximately 89% were seen once. The germline gives CDR1 MRHNA, CDR2 SNTAGT. Trimming left V 6 bases short and J 5 bases short, with 14 bases between. CDR3 length: 14 amino acids. The sequence derives from a woman aged 25 to 39 in good health. The sequencing sample was made of blood. The V and J genes are TRBV6-4 and TRBJ1-5, with unresolved D. In DNA form, the CDR3 reads TGTGCCAGCAGCTTGGACGGCGGGTATCAGCCCCAGCATTTT. Translating it yields CASSLDGGYQPQHF.